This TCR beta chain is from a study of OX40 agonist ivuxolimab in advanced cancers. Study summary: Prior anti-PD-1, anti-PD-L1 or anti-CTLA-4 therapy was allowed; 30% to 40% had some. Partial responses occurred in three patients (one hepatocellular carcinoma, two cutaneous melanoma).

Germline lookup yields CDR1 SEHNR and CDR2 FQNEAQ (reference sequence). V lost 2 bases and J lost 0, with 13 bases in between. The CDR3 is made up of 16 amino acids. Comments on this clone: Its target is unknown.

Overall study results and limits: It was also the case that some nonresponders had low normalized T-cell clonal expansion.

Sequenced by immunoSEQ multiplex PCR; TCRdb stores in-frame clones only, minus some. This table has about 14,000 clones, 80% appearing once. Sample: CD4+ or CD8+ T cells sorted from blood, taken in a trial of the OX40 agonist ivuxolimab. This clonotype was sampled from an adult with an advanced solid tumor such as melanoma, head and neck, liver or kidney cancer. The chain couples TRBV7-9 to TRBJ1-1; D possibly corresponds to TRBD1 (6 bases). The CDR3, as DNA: TGTGCCAGCAGCTTACCTGGGACACTCATGAACACTGAAGCTTTCTTT. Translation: CASSLPGTLMNTEAFF.